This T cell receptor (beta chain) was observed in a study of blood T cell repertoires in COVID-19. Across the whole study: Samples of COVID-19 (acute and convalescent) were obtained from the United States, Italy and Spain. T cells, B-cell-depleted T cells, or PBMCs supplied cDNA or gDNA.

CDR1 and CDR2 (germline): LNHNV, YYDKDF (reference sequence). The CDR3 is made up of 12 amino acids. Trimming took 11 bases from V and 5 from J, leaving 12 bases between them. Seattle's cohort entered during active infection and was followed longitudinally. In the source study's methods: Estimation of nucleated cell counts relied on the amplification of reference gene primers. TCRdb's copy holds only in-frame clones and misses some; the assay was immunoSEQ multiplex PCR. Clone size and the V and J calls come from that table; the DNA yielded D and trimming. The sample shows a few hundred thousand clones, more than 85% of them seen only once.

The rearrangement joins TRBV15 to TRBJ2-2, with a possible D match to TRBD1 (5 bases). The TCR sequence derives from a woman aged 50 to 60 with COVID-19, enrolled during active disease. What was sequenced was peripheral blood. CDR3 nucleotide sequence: TGTGCCCTCAGGGTCTCAACCGGGGAGCTGTTTTTT. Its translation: CALRVSTGELFF.